This TCR beta chain came from a study of blood T cell repertoires in COVID-19. In the source study's methods: Reference gene primers were amplified, and this amplification served to estimate nucleated cell counts. Data came from immunoSEQ multiplex PCR; TCRdb stores just in-frame clones and leaves some out. V and J calls and clone size come straight from that table; D and trimming were deduced from the DNA. The sample gives tens of thousands of clones, roughly three quarters of which show up once; 2% to 2.5% is in the top ten. Trimming cost V 0 bases and J 6 bases; bases outside gene matches: 19. Germline V gene sequence: CDR1 LGHDT, CDR2 YNNKEL (reference sequence). CDR3 length: 20 amino acids.

What was sequenced was peripheral blood. V is TRBV3-1 (or the pseudogene TRBV3-2) and J is TRBJ1-4; TRBD1 agrees at 7 bases. This receptor was identified in a man in his 70s with COVID-19, enrolled during active disease. CDR3 region: CASSQEHGGFGFDRDEKLFF. For the CDR3, the DNA is TGTGCCAGCAGCCAAGAGCATGGAGGTTTTGGGTTTGACAGGGATGAAAAACTGTTTTTT.